The 26 T cell receptor beta chains below all came from one sample that was sequenced in a study of blood T cell repertoires in COVID-19. Repertoires were generated with immunoSEQ multiplex PCR, while TCRdb's copy carries only in-frame clones and drops some. The repertoire holds 85,000 to 90,000 clones, with about 90% as singletons. The sample taken for sequencing was peripheral blood. The receptors were gathered from a human donor in a cohort sampled during active COVID-19.

The chain is built from TRBV28 and TRBJ2-7; 9 bases map to TRBD2. The CDR3 contains 19 residues. Germline V gives CDR1 MDHEN, CDR2 SYDVKM. Trimming at V came to 6 bases and at J to 4 bases, leaving 22 bases not matched to a gene. The CDR3 reads CASSYEGQLLAGLGYEQYF. Here the CDR3 DNA reads TGTGCCAGCAGCTACGAGGGACAGCTACTAGCGGGTCTAGGGTACGAGCAGTACTTC.

The chain has TRBV27 and TRBJ1-2; TRBD1 matches at 7 bases. The CDR3 runs 14 residues. V gave up 6 bases and J gave up 5 bases; unmatched junction bases: 9. CDR1 and CDR2 (germline): MNHEY, SMNVEV (reference sequence). CDR3 amino acids: CASRAFGQDYGYTF. CDR3 nucleotides: TGTGCCAGCAGGGCATTCGGACAGGATTATGGCTACACCTTC.

V is TRBV28 and J is TRBJ1-5; the D is unclear. The CDR3 covers 17 residues. V lost 3 bases to trimming and J lost 9 bases, with 24 bases between them. CDR1 and CDR2 (germline): MDHEN, SYDVKM. CDR3 nucleotides: TGTGCCAGCAGTTTTGTTCAGGTTAAGGTTTTGGATCGGCCCCAGCATTTT. Translated, it gives CASSFVQVKVLDRPQHF.

The chain couples TRBV28 to TRBJ2-5; 13 nucleotides align to TRBD2. The length of the CDR3 is 17 residues. Germline V gene lookup returns CDR1 MDHEN and CDR2 SYDVKM. The J segment lost 4 bases and the V segment lost 4 bases, leaving 9 bases of the junction unmatched. The CDR3 reads CASSSILTSGRGETQYF. Written as DNA, the CDR3 is TGTGCCAGCAGTTCTATACTAACTAGCGGGAGGGGAGAGACCCAGTACTTC. The full variable domain, completed using reference TRBV28 and TRBJ2-5, is DVKVTQSSRYLVKRTGEKVFLECVQDMDHENMFWYRQDPGLGLRLIYFSYDVKMKEKGDIPEGYSVSREKKERFSLILESASTNQTSMYLCASSSILTSGRGETQYFGPGTRLLVL.

This chain uses TRBV7-3 with TRBJ2-3, with 7 bases identical to TRBD1. Germline V gene lookup returns CDR1 SGHTA and CDR2 FQGTGA. This CDR3 comprises 15 residues. J lost 1 base, V lost 6 bases, and 7 bases had no gene match. In DNA form, the CDR3 reads TGTGCCAGCAGTCAGACAGGGCAGGGCACAGATACGCAGTATTTT. Its protein is CASSQTGQGTDTQYF.

The chain has TRBV5-4 and TRBJ2-1; 7 bases match TRBD2. This CDR3 has 15 residues. Trimming removed 7 bases from V and 2 bases from J; junction bases left unmatched: 9. CDR1 is SGHNT, CDR2 YYREEE, per germline (reference sequence). CDR3 residues: CASGGGIATYNEQFF. CDR3 nucleotide sequence: TGTGCCAGCGGGGGGGGAATAGCCACCTACAATGAGCAGTTCTTC.

This chain links TRBV14 with TRBJ1-1, with D hard to call. The CDR3 totals 16 residues. The germline V gene has CDR1 SGHDN and CDR2 FVKESK. V lost 2 bases, J lost 0 bases, and 13 bases lay in between. Here the CDR3 reads CASSQWSGRLNTEAFF. The CDR3 nucleotides read TGTGCCAGCAGCCAATGGAGCGGAAGACTGAACACTGAAGCTTTCTTT.

This sequence joins TRBV5-1 and TRBJ1-4; 9 bases match TRBD1. Germline V gives CDR1 SGHRS, CDR2 YFSETQ. J gave up 1 base and V 3 bases, and 7 bases lay outside the gene matches. The CDR3 consists of 17 residues. In DNA form, the CDR3 reads TGCGCCAGCAGCTCGGGACAGGGTTTTGGAACTAATGAAAAACTGTTTTTT. This translates into CASSSGQGFGTNEKLFF.

The chain links TRBV18 to TRBJ2-2; possibly TRBD2 for D (5 bases). Trimming removed 6 bases at V and 4 bases at J, with 9 bases between. Germline V gene data show CDR1 as KGHSH and CDR2 as LQKENI. The CDR3 spans 13 residues. CDR3 residues: CASSGLTTGELFF. The DNA of the CDR3 is TGTGCCAGCTCCGGACTCACCACCGGGGAGCTGTTTTTT. The entire variable domain, with the rest obtained from reference TRBV18 and TRBJ2-2, is as follows: NAGVMQNPRHLVRRRGQEARLRCSPMKGHSHVYWYRQLPEEGLKFMVYLQKENIIDESGMPKERFSAEFPKEGPSILRIQQVVRGDSAAYFCASSGLTTGELFFGEGSRLTVL.

The rearrangement joins TRBV9 to TRBJ1-1, with 9 bases matching TRBD1. Trimming took 4 bases from V and 1 from J; bases not matched to a gene: 11. Germline V gene sequence: CDR1 SGDLS, CDR2 YYNGEE. The CDR3 sequence is 17 residues long. The DNA of the CDR3 is TGTGCCAGCAGCCTCAGCGGGACAGGGAGTACGAACACTGAAGCTTTCTTT. Residues: CASSLSGTGSTNTEAFF.

J is TRBJ1-5 and V is TRBV5-6; TRBD1 agrees at 11 bases. This CDR3 is 18 amino acids long. CDR1 is SGHDT and CDR2 is YYEEEE in the germline V gene. V dropped 0 bases and J dropped 0; count of bases not matched to a gene: 5. The CDR3 is CASSLAGTGGYSNQPQHF. The CDR3, as DNA: TGTGCCAGCAGCTTGGCCGGGACAGGGGGTTATAGCAATCAGCCCCAGCATTTT.

This clone was counted once. The V call is TRBV30, the J call TRBJ2-3, with D possibly TRBD2 on 6 matching bases. The CDR3 loop spans 15 amino acids. Between the trimmed V and J ends, which lost 5 bases and 1 base, there was a span of 16 bases. Germline loops: CDR1 GTSNPN, CDR2 SVGIG (reference sequence). The CDR3 DNA is TGTGCCTGGGGGGGAGGAGGAAGCGGCACAGATACGCAGTATTTT. Its protein is CAWGGGGSGTDTQYF.

The rearrangement uses TRBV11-1 and TRBJ2-7; 12 nucleotides agree with TRBD2. Germline values: CDR1 SGHAT, CDR2 FQDESV (reference sequence). The CDR3 extends over 17 amino acids. With V trimmed by 0 bases and J by 6 bases, 9 bases remained unmatched. CDR3 coding DNA: TGTGCCAGCAGCTTAGCGAAGACTAGCGGGAGATCACGCGAGCAGTACTTC. This sequence encodes CASSLAKTSGRSREQYF.

V and J are TRBV10-1 and TRBJ2-7, with 11 bases that match TRBD2. This CDR3 contains 14 residues. V lost 5 bases, J lost 2 bases, and 2 bases stayed unmatched. Germline values: CDR1 WNHNN, CDR2 SYGVQD (reference sequence). The CDR3 region has the DNA TGCGCCAGCAGTTCTAGCGGGAGGACCTACGAGCAGTACTTC. This sequence encodes CASSSSGRTYEQYF.

This clone was seen ten or more times. This chain uses TRBV5-5 with TRBJ1-1; D remains unclear. The CDR3 is 14 residues long. V was pared by 0 bases and J by 3 bases, with 9 bases between. Germline V lookup: CDR1 SGHKS, CDR2 YYEKEE (reference sequence). CDR3 DNA: TGTGCCAGCAGCTTGGTTCGGTTATACACTGAAGCTTTCTTT. This encodes CASSLVRLYTEAFF. The full variable domain, with the rest looked up from reference TRBV5-5 and TRBJ1-1, is DAGVTQSPTHLIKTRGQQVTLRCSPISGHKSVSWYQQVLGQGPQFIFQYYEKEERGRGNFPDRFSARQFPNYSSELNVNALLLGDSALYLCASSLVRLYTEAFFGQGTRLTVV.

This chain uses TRBV5-1 with TRBJ2-5; 13 bases fit TRBD2. V dropped 6 bases and J dropped 1; count of bases not matched to a gene: 6. The CDR3 sequence is 16 residues long. Germline CDR1 reads SGHRS; CDR2 reads YFSETQ. DNA for the CDR3: TGCGCCAGCACCCCGGGACTAGCGGGACTCCAAGAGACCCAGTACTTC. It yields the protein CASTPGLAGLQETQYF.

The chain combines TRBV14 with TRBJ2-2, with 8 bases that match TRBD2. The junction had 4 bases not matched to a gene; V was cut back by 4 bases and J by 6 bases. The germline gives CDR1 SGHDN, CDR2 FVKESK. This CDR3 region has 14 residues. CDR3: CASSPPGLAGELFF. The CDR3 bases are TGTGCCAGCAGCCCGCCGGGACTAGCCGGGGAGCTGTTTTTT.

This sequence joins TRBV28 and TRBJ2-7; 9 nucleotides line up with TRBD2. The CDR3 spans 12 residues. The J segment lost 12 bases and the V segment lost 5 bases, leaving 8 bases of the junction unmatched. Germline values: CDR1 MDHEN, CDR2 SYDVKM. CDR3 amino acids: CASSLAGPPPYF. The CDR3, as DNA: TGTGCCAGCAGTCTAGCGGGACCTCCCCCGTACTTC.

The chain links TRBV7-2 to TRBJ1-6; 8 nucleotides align to TRBD1. The CDR3 extends over 16 amino acids. J lost 4 bases, V lost 5 bases, and 7 bases had no gene match. The V gene's germline CDR1 is SGHTA and CDR2 FQGNSA. CDR3 region: CASSPTGGDYNSPLHF. The CDR3 DNA reads TGTGCCAGCAGCCCCACAGGGGGAGATTATAATTCACCCCTCCACTTT. The full variable domain, its missing parts supplied by reference TRBV7-2 and TRBJ1-6, is GAGVSQSPSNKVTEKGKDVELRCDPISGHTALYWYRQSLGQGLEFLIYFQGNSAPDKSGLPSDRFSAERTGGSVSTLTIQRTQQEDSAVYLCASSPTGGDYNSPLHFGNGTRLTVT.

The rearrangement uses TRBV28 and TRBJ2-7; the D gene is possibly TRBD1 (6 bases). The V gene lost 6 bases and the J gene lost 5 bases, with 17 bases spanning the gap. This CDR3 spans 14 amino acids. CDR1 is MDHEN and CDR2 is SYDVKM in the germline V gene. The CDR3 coding sequence is TGTGCCAGCAGGGCCCCACAGGGTTGGGACGAGCAGTACTTC. It encodes CASRAPQGWDEQYF.

The chain employs TRBV7-9 and TRBJ2-1, with D perhaps matching TRBD2 (5 bases). Per the germline V gene, CDR1 is SEHNR and CDR2 is FQNEAQ (reference sequence). Trimming left V 1 base short and J 7 bases short, with 11 bases between. CDR3 length: 14 residues. DNA for the CDR3: TGTGCCAGCAGCTTAGAGGCGAGAGGGAATGAGCAGTTCTTC. Encoded protein: CASSLEARGNEQFF.

As concerns this clone: This sample also contains other DNA sequences that code for the same CDR3. The chain combines TRBV9 with TRBJ2-3; weak D call: TRBD1 (5 bases). The CDR3 contains 15 residues. The germline V and J ends were trimmed by 2 bases and 1 base, with 11 bases remaining between them. Per the germline V gene, CDR1 is SGDLS and CDR2 is YYNGEE. This chain's CDR3 is CASSVDSGGTDTQYF. The DNA of the CDR3 is TGTGCCAGCAGCGTCGACAGTGGTGGCACAGATACGCAGTATTTT.

V gene TRBV6-2 or TRBV6-3 combines with J gene TRBJ1-1, with D perhaps matching TRBD1 (5 bases). Trimming took 5 bases from V and 0 from J, leaving 10 bases between them. Per germline, CDR1 MNHEY and CDR2 SVGEGT. The CDR3 totals 14 residues. DNA of the CDR3: TGTGCCAGCAGTGCGCAGGGCGTGAACACTGAAGCTTTCTTT. Translated: CASSAQGVNTEAFF.

This clone turned up a few times. The chain employs TRBV6-5 and TRBJ1-6; 8 bases align to TRBD1. Looked up from germline, CDR1 is MNHEY and CDR2 is SVGAGI. The CDR3 runs to 14 residues. The V gene end was trimmed by 2 bases and the J gene end by 11 bases; junction bases not matched to a gene: 5. The CDR3 protein is CASSYAGGDPPLHF. CDR3 bases: TGTGCCAGCAGTTACGCAGGGGGCGATCCACCCCTCCACTTT.

The chain is built from TRBV9 and TRBJ2-2; 7 bases match TRBD1. The trim removed 2 bases at V and 4 bases at J, leaving 2 bases unmatched. Germline lookup yields CDR1 SGDLS and CDR2 YYNGEE. The CDR3 is 14 amino acids. CDR3 in DNA: TGTGCCAGCAGCGTGGGGACAGTCACCGGGGAGCTGTTTTTT. Translation gives CASSVGTVTGELFF.

The chain uses TRBV28 and TRBJ2-7, with 9 positions matching TRBD2. CDR3 size: 17 residues. V lost 7 bases and J lost 5; bases outside the gene matches: 18. Germline CDR1 and CDR2: MDHEN and SYDVKM. The CDR3 DNA reads as TGTGCCAGCACTCCTTTGGGGGGAGCGGGAGGTTATGACGAGCAGTACTTC. Protein: CASTPLGGAGGYDEQYF.